The clone carrying this T cell receptor (beta chain) was detected a few times. Its antigen is unidentified. Molecular barcoding with unique molecular identifiers was used for the TCRbeta library. TCRdb redid the calling of the PCR reads with MiXCR, one entry per CDR3 protein. The table has roughly 300,000 distinct CDR3 sequences, 11% seen once. These data belong to a study of T-cell reconstitution after alpha-beta-depleted transplantation in children. V was shortened by 4 bases and J by 5 bases, with 16 bases between the two germline ends. CDR3 length equals 14 residues. Germline CDR1 SGHNT, CDR2 YYREEE (reference sequence). Study results and caveats: Newly produced T cells mostly accounted for T-cell counts and diversity one year post-transplant. Expanded clones from the graft, numbering several hundred, reportedly supplied alpha-beta T cells about two months after transplant. Some patients' high day-60 TCRbeta diversity was traced to surviving recipient T cells and thymic progenitors.

The TCR comes from a male patient aged 2 to 9 who had a stem cell transplant for chronic granulomatous disease, so the T cells may come from the graft donor. Specimen: peripheral blood, collected 180 days after TCRalphabeta/CD19-depleted stem cell transplant. The chain has TRBV5-4 and TRBJ2-7; D unclear. DNA of the CDR3: TGTGCCAGCAGCCCAAGCCCTAAGCAGGACGAGCAGTACTTC. Its translation is CASSPSPKQDEQYF.